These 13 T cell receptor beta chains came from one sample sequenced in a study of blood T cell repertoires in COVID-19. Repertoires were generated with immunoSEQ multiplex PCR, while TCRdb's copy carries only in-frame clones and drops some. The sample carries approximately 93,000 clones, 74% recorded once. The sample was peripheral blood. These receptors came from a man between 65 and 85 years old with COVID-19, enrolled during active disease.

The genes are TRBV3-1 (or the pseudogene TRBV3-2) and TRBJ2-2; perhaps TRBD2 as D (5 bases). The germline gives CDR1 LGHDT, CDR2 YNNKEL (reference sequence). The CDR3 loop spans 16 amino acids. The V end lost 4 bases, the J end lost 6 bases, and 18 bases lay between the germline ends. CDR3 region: CASSPTYRTHPGELFF. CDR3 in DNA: TGTGCCAGCAGCCCCACTTATCGGACTCACCCCGGGGAGCTGTTTTTT.

The CDR3 nucleotides are TGCGCCAGCAGCCAAGATAGGCAGGGCAAATCCTACGAGCAGTACTTC. Protein product: CASSQDRQGKSYEQYF. The V gene is TRBV4-3, the J gene TRBJ2-7; tentatively, D is TRBD1 (5 bases). Trimming removed 0 bases from V and 1 base from J, with 13 bases in between. The CDR3 consists of 16 residues. Germline V gives CDR1 LGHNA, CDR2 YSLEER.

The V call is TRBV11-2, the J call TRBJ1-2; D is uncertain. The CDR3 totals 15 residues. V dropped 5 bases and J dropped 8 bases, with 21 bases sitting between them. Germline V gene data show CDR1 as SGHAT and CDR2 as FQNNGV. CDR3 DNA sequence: TGTGCCAGCAGCGGGCTAGGAGGAGGGAATAGAGGCTACACCTTC. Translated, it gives CASSGLGGGNRGYTF. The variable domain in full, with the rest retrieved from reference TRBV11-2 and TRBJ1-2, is EAGVAQSPRYKIIEKRQSVAFWCNPISGHATLYWYQQILGQGPKLLIQFQNNGVVDDSQLPKDRFSAERLKGVDSTLKIQPAKLEDSAVYLCASSGLGGGNRGYTFGSGTRLTVV.

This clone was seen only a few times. CDR3: CASSFLGGSVNIQYF. The CDR3 nucleotides read TGTGCCAGCAGTTTTCTAGGAGGTAGCGTAAACATTCAGTACTTC. The rearrangement uses TRBV28 and TRBJ2-4; TRBD2 is a possible D gene (5 bases). Germline V gene lookup returns CDR1 MDHEN and CDR2 SYDVKM. The CDR3 has 15 residues. V lost 3 bases, J lost 6 bases, and 15 bases lay in between.

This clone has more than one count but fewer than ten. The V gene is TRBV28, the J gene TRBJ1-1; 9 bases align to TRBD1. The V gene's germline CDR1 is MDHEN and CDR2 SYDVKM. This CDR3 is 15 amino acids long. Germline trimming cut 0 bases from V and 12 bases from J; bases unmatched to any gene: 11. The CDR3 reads CASSLWVGGQGIPFF. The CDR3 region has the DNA TGTGCCAGCAGTTTATGGGTAGGGGGACAGGGAATCCCTTTCTTT.

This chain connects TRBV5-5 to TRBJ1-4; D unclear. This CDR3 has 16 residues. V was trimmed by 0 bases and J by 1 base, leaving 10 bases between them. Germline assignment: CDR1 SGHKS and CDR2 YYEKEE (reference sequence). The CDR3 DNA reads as TGTGCCAGCAGCTTGGCCCCCACACAAACTAATGAAAAACTGTTTTTT. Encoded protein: CASSLAPTQTNEKLFF.

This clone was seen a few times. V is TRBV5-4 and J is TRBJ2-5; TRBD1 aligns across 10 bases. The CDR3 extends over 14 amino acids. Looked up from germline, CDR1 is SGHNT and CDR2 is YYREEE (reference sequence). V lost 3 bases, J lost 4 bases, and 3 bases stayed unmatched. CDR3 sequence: CASSWDRGRETQYF. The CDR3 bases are TGTGCCAGCAGCTGGGACAGGGGACGAGAGACCCAGTACTTC.

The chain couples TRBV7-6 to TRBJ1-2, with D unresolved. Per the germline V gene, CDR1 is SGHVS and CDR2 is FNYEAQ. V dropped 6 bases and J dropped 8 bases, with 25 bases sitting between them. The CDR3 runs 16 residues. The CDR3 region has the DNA TGTGCCAGCAGTTTGCGTATTGGGGAGATTTCGTACGGCTACACCTTC. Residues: CASSLRIGEISYGYTF.

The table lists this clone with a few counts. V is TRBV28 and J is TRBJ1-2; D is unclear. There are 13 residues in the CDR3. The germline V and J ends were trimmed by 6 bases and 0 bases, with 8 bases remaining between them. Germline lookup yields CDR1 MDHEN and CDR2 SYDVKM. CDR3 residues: CASSPQANYGYTF. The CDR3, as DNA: TGTGCCAGCAGCCCCCAGGCTAACTATGGCTACACCTTC.

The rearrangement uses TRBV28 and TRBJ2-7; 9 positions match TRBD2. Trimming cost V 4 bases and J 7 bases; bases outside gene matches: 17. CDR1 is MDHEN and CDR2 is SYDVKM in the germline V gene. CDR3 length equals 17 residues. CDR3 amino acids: CASSSHRLGGGAREQYF. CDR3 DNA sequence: TGTGCCAGCAGTTCCCACCGACTGGGCGGGGGGGCGCGAGAGCAGTACTTC.

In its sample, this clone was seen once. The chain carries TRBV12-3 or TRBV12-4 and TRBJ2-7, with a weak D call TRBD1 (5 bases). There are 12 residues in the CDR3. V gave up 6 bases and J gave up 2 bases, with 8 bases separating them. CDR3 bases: TGTGCCAGCAGGGAAGGGGCCTACGAGCAGTACTTC. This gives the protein CASREGAYEQYF.

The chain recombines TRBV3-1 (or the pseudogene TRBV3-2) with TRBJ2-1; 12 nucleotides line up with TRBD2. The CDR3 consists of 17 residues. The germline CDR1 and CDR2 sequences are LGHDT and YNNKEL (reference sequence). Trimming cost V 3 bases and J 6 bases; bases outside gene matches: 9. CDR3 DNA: TGTGCCAGCAGCCAGATTCTACTAGCGGGAGGTTTCAATGAGCAGTTCTTC. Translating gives CASSQILLAGGFNEQFF.

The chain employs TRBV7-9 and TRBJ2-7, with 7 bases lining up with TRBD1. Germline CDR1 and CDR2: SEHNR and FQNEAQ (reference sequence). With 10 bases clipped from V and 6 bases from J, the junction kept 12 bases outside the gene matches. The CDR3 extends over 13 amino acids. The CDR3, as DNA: TGTGCCATCGACCGACAGGGCATTATCGAGCAGTACTTC. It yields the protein CAIDRQGIIEQYF.